The T cell receptor beta chain described here comes from a study of T cells in Graves' hyperthyroidism and ophthalmopathy (dated by TCRdb to about 2019). Regarding the complete study: Peripheral blood samples were taken at the time of initial diagnosis, prior to any treatment. TCR V-J signatures able to tell the groups apart were searched for in a discovery cohort of 95 to 100 patients, of whom more than 40 had Graves' ophthalmopathy and roughly 58 had stable Graves' hyperthyroidism. Whether ophthalmopathy could be predicted prospectively was tested in an independent validation cohort made up of roughly 20 hyperthyroidism patients plus 17 patients who later progressed to ophthalmopathy. The 100 or so discovery patients were randomly split 7:3 into training and test sets. After sampling, hyperthyroidism patients received methimazole starting at 30 mg daily, and ophthalmopathy patients received high-dose intravenous methylprednisolone. The paper describes TCR Vbeta CDR3 sequencing of 120 to 150 peripheral blood samples, made up of about 40 ophthalmopathy patients, approximately 76 hyperthyroidism patients and 17 progressor patients. Thyroid tissue and blood T-cell repertoires from about six Graves' hyperthyroidism patients were also compared in the study. Broad study findings and their caveats: Most expanded thyroid clonotypes (frequency above 0.001) were also detected in blood, a finding suggesting that blood repertoires may reflect thyroid immune responses. Sample size was not statistically predetermined, and investigators were not blinded to group allocation. In validation, progression to ophthalmopathy was predicted by the model with roughly 71% sensitivity and nearly 75% specificity, a median of about 6.4 months before onset. In cross-validation, a model built on a 13 V-J signature told ophthalmopathy apart from stable hyperthyroidism with about 90% sensitivity and about 81% specificity, and in testing the same model reached 80%/75%.

TCR beta CDR3 regions were amplified from RNA transcripts. The TCR CDR3 was subjected to a first round of RT-PCR using the HTBI primer set and the Qiagen OneStep RT-PCR kit. Libraries were constructed in a second round of multiplex PCR, after which size selection and purification were carried out. The libraries were sequenced on an Illumina HiSeq2000 using paired-end 100 bp reads. Under the source paper's analysis protocol: SOAPnuke was used to process the raw data, throwing out any read that contained adapters or uncalled bases, had a mean Phred below 15, or lacked an exact constant-primer or identifier match. COPE v1.2.5 was used to merge high-quality paired reads, and clonotypes were defined as unique nucleotide sequences. MiTCR v1.1 was used to align the clonotypes against IMGT TRBV, TRBD and TRBJ reference segments. Analysis was restricted to V-J combinations with a frequency above 0.0001, which covered roughly 99% of repertoires. A TCS score was defined as the ratio between F50 (clonal expansion) and ExV (chaos), using BLOSUM62-based TCRdist between CDR3 peptides within each V-J. Welch's t-statistics and random forest reduced 450 to 600 V-J features to under 15, which were used in a naive Bayes classifier (R e1071). The raw public data were reprocessed by TCRdb itself: fastp quality trimming at Q25, MiXCR clonotype calling, in-frame beta chains only. Here each entry gathers all rows of one CDR3 protein and keeps the most common genes and DNA. The V and J calls shown here were made by TCRdb, not taken from the authors' results. Within this sample are around 560,000 distinct CDR3 sequences, with over 15% of them counted one time only. In total, the top ten clones hold around a sixth of the sample.

Graves' hyperthyroidism was defined as stable when no progression to ophthalmopathy occurred over 18 months of follow-up. Hyperthyroidism patients were newly diagnosed, had a disease duration of under 2 months, and were aged 18 to 65 years. The study excluded patients with uncontrolled infections, other autoimmune diseases, pregnancy or lactation. Diagnoses were based on clinical symptoms, serum thyroxine and TRAb, thyroid ultrasound and orbital computed tomography. PBMCs were isolated from 8 to 10 ml of fresh peripheral blood by Ficoll-Paque density gradient centrifugation. Total RNA was extracted with Trizol reagent, and quality was checked on an Agilent 2100 Bioanalyzer. This clonotype was seen many times. This receptor's antigen is unknown. Base qualities are not recorded, but no much larger clone differs from it by a single base. In the germline V gene (reference sequence), CDR1 corresponds to DFQATT and CDR2 to SNEGSKA. Measured from the cysteine to the phenylalanine, the CDR3 is 14 residues long. Only the CDR3 DNA stays, 42 bases, in frame from base 1. Trimming at the junction amounts to 3 bases on V and 1 base on J, and the germline ends lie 10 bases apart.

The chain is encoded by TRBV20-1 joined to TRBJ2-4; tentative D gene TRBD2, with 5 bases matching. The specimen was blood. The TCR sequence derives from a woman between 18 and 29 years old with Graves' hyperthyroidism. The DNA is as follows: TGCAGTGCTAGTCCCGGAGGCGCCAAAAACATTCAGTACTTC. This encodes CSASPGGAKNIQYF.